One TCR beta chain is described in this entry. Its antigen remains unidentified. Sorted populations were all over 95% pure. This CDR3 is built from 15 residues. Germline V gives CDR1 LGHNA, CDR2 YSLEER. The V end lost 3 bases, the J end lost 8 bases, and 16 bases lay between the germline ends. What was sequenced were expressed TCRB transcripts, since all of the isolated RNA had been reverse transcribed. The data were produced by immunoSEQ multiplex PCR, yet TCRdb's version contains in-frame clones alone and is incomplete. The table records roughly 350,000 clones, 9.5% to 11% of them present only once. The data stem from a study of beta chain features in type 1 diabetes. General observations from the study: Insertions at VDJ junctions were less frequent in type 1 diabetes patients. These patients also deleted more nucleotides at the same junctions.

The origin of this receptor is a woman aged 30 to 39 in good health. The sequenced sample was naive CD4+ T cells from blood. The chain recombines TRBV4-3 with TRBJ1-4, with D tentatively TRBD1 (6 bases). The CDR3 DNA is TGCGCCAGCAGCCATCCCGCCGAGGGGGAGGAAAAACTGTTTTTT. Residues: CASSHPAEGEEKLFF.